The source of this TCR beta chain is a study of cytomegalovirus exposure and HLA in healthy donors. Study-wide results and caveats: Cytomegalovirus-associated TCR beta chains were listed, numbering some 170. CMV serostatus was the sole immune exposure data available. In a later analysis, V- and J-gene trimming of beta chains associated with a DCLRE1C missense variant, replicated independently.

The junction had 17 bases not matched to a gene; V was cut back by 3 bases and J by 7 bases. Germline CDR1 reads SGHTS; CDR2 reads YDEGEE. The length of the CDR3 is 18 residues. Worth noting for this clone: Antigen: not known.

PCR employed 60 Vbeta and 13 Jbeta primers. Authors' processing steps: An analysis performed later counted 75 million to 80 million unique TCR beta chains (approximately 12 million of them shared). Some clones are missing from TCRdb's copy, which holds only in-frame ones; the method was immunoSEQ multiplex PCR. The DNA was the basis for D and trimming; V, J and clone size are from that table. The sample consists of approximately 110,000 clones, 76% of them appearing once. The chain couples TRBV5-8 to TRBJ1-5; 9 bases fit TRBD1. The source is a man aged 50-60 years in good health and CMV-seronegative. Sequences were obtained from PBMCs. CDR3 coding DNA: TGTGCCAGCAGCTCATTCCTTTCGGGACAGGGAGTAGGACAGCCCCAGCATTTT. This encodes CASSSFLSGQGVGQPQHF.